The 7 T cell receptor beta chains below all came from one sample that was sequenced in a study of T-cell reconstitution after alpha-beta-depleted transplantation in children. Unique molecular identifiers were used to barcode this TCRbeta library. TCRdb passed the PCR reads through MiXCR, listing each CDR3 protein once. This sample has about 4,000 distinct CDR3 sequences, with roughly 24% found just once. The material sequenced was PBMCs, mostly from graft donor cells, taken 60 days after TCRalphabeta/CD19-depleted stem cell transplant. These receptors were collected from a boy less than two years old who had a stem cell transplant for acute myeloid leukemia, so the T cells may come from the graft donor.

This chain joins TRBV28 and TRBJ2-1, with 15 positions matching TRBD2. V lost 9 bases and J lost 2; bases outside the gene matches: 5. Germline V gene data show CDR1 as MDHEN and CDR2 as SYDVKM. The CDR3 covers 16 residues. The CDR3 DNA reads TGTGCCAGTAGGACTAGCGGGAGGGGAACCTACAATGAGCAGTTCTTC. This gives the protein CASRTSGRGTYNEQFF.

This clonotype showed up many times. The chain links TRBV11-2 to TRBJ1-4, with a weak D call TRBD1 (6 bases). This CDR3 has 14 residues. CDR1 SGHAT and CDR2 FQNNGV come from the germline V gene. V was clipped by 1 base and J by 5 bases, with 8 bases between them. CDR3 in amino acids: CASSLGGANEKLFF. CDR3 in DNA: TGTGCCAGCAGCTTAGGGGGGGCAAATGAAAAACTGTTTTTT.

This rearrangement joins TRBV9 to TRBJ1-1; D is unresolved. The CDR3 is 14 residues long. The germline CDR1 and CDR2 sequences are SGDLS and YYNGEE. V lost 2 bases and J 4 bases, leaving 12 bases between the germline ends. The DNA for the CDR3 is TGTGCCAGCAGCGTGACCCCCTGGGGCACTGAAGCTTTCTTT. Translating it yields CASSVTPWGTEAFF.

This clonotype was seen at least ten times. V usage is TRBV10-1 and J usage is TRBJ1-1; weak D call: TRBD1 (5 bases). Trimming left V 10 bases short and J 1 base short, with 13 bases between. The CDR3 is 13 residues long. Germline V CDR1 and CDR2: WNHNN, SYGVQD (reference sequence). CDR3 sequence (DNA): TGCGCCACCAGGGACCACTGGAACACTGAAGCTTTCTTT. Its translation is CATRDHWNTEAFF.

This clonotype was observed many times. The genes are TRBV7-9 and TRBJ2-1, with D unresolved. The CDR3 is 12 residues long. Trimming cost V 1 base and J 7 bases, with 5 bases left between them. CDR1 is SEHNR, CDR2 FQNEAQ, per germline (reference sequence). The CDR3 DNA follows: TGTGCCAGCAGCTTAGGTGCAAATGAGCAGTTCTTC. Its protein product is CASSLGANEQFF.

In its sample, this clonotype was seen many times. A read error may be the cause here, since a much bigger clone is one base away. J is TRBJ2-5 and V is TRBV3-1, with 7 nucleotides matching TRBD2. Germline V lookup: CDR1 LGHDT, CDR2 YNNKEL (reference sequence). This CDR3 is 15 amino acids long. Germline trimming cut 8 bases from V and 2 bases from J; bases unmatched to any gene: 11. The CDR3 DNA reads TGTGCCAGCTCTGTTCGACTAGCAGCTCAAGAGACCCAGTACTTC. Its protein is CASSVRLAAQETQYF.

This rearrangement joins TRBV19 to TRBJ2-1; either TRBD1 or TRBD2 may fit D (5 bases each). This CDR3 contains 14 residues. The germline gives CDR1 LNHDA, CDR2 SQIVND (reference sequence). Trimming shortened V by 7 bases and J by 3 bases, and 13 bases separated the two germline ends. In DNA form, the CDR3 reads TGTGCCAGTAAAGCGGACACCGACTACAATGAGCAGTTCTTC. This translates into CASKADTDYNEQFF.